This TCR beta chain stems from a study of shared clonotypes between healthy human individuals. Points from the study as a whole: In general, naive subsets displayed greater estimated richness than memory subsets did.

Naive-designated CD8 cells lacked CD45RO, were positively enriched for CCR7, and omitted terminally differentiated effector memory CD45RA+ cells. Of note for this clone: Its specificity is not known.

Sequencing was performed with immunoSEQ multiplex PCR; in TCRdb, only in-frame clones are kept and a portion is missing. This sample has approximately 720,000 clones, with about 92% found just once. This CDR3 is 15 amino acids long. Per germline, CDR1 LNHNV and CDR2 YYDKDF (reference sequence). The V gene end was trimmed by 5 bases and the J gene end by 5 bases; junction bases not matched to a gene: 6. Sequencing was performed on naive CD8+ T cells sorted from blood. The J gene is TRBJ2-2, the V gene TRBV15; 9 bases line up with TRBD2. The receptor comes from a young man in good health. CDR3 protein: CATSGTSPKTGELFF. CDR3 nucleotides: TGTGCCACCAGCGGGACTAGCCCCAAAACCGGGGAGCTGTTTTTT.